The rows below give T cell receptor beta chains drawn from one sample of a study of blood T cell repertoires in COVID-19. Clones were sequenced by immunoSEQ multiplex PCR, and TCRdb holds only the in-frame ones, with some missing. This sample has approximately 200,000 clones; around 88% occur once, and the top ten carry around 8.6%. The source material was PBMCs or T cells enriched from blood (not recorded which). Receptor source: a woman younger than 45 who had recovered from COVID-19. Each CDR3 is given with its conserved first and last residue. The D gene is left open where the match is weak. Some rows have no size entry. The others give once, few or many, or a class for an expanded clone.

>-|-|TRBJ1-1|TRBV25-1
TGTGCCAGCAGTTACGGGGGAACGCACACTGAAGCTTTCTTT
CASSYGGTHTEAFF
>-|once|TRBJ2-1|TRBV25-1
TGTGCCAGCAGTGTGCTAGCAGGAAATGAGCAGTTCTTC
CASSVLAGNEQFF
>TRBD2|few|TRBJ2-1|TRBV5-4
TGTGCCAGCAGCTTAGCGGGAGTCTTCAATGAGCAGTTCTTC
CASSLAGVFNEQFF
>TRBD2|-|TRBJ2-1|TRBV7-9
TGTGCCAGCAGCGCACACCTAGCGGGAGTGGACAATGAGCAGTTCTTC
CASSAHLAGVDNEQFF
>-|-|TRBJ2-3|TRBV25-1
TGTGCCAGCAGTGATACTCGGGGAACAGATACGCAGTATTTT
CASSDTRGTDTQYF
>-|-|TRBJ1-4|TRBV27
TGTGCCAGCAGTAAGGGGGGGTCGGGTGAAAAACTGTTTTTT
CASSKGGSGEKLFF
>TRBD1|-|TRBJ2-2|TRBV6-9
TGTGCCAGCAGTTTAGAGGTCGGTAACAGGGGCGCCGGGGAGCTGTTTTTT
CASSLEVGNRGAGELFF
>TRBD2|few|TRBJ2-2|TRBV5-4
TGTGCCAGCAGCTTGCAGGGAGGGACCGGGGAGCTGTTTTTT
CASSLQGGTGELFF
>TRBD2|-|TRBJ2-3|TRBV5-1
TGCGCCAGCAGCTCCCAGCGGGGAAGCACAGATACGCAGTATTTT
CASSSQRGSTDTQYF
>TRBD2|-|TRBJ2-7|TRBV27
TGTGCCAGCAGTAGCGGGAGCTCCTACGAGCAGTACTTC
CASSSGSSYEQYF
>-|-|TRBJ1-1|TRBV2
TGTGCCAGCAGGACAGAAATGAACACTGAAGCTTTCTTT
CASRTEMNTEAFF
>-|-|TRBJ1-1|TRBV9
TGTGCCAGCAGCTGGGGGGACACTGAAGCTTTCTTT
CASSWGDTEAFF
>-|-|TRBJ2-7|TRBV5-6
TGTGCCAGCAGCAGCAGCGGCAGCGAGCAGTACTTC
CASSSSGSEQYF
>TRBD2|once|TRBJ2-5|TRBV3-1/TRBV3-2
TGTGCCAGCAGCCTTGGACTAGCGGGAGTTGAGACCCAGTACTTC
CASSLGLAGVETQYF
>TRBD2|-|TRBJ2-3|TRBV11-2
TGTGCCAGCAGCGAGACTAGCGGGATTGTTGTTACGCAGTATTTT
CASSETSGIVVTQYF
>-|-|TRBJ2-2|TRBV28
TGTGCCAGCAGTTTTCTAGCCCCGAGGGAGCTGTTTTTT
CASSFLAPRELFF
>TRBD2|-|TRBJ2-3|TRBV28
TGTGCCAGCAGTTCTGCGCGGGAGGATGCAGATACGCAGTATTTT
CASSSAREDADTQYF
>TRBD1|few|TRBJ2-2|TRBV5-1
TGCGCCAGCAGCTTACAGGACAGGGTCTACACCGGGGAGCTGTTTTTT
CASSLQDRVYTGELFF
>-|-|TRBJ1-6|TRBV7-2
TGTGCCAGCAGCAGGGACTCTGGAAATTCACCCCTCCACTTT
CASSRDSGNSPLHF
>-|few|TRBJ1-5|TRBV2
TGTGCCAGCAGTGGACAGAACAATCAGCCCCAGCATTTT
CASSGQNNQPQHF
>-|-|TRBJ2-2|TRBV29-1
TGCAGCGTTGAAGATCATAGCCGCGCGAACACCGGGGAGCTGTTTTTT
CSVEDHSRANTGELFF
>-|few|TRBJ2-3|TRBV18
TGTGCCAGCTCACCTGCGGTCCGCACAGATACGCAGTATTTT
CASSPAVRTDTQYF